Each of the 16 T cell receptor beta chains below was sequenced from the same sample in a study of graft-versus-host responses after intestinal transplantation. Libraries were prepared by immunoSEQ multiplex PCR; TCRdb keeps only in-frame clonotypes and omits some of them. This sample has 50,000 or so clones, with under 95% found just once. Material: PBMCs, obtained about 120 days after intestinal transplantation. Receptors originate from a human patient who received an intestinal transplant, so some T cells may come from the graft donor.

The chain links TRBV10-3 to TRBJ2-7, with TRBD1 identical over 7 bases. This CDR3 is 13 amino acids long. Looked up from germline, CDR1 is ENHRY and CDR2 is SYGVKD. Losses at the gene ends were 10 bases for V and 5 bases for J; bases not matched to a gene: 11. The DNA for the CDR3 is TGTGCCACCATGACAGGGTTCGGCCACGAGCAGTACTTC. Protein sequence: CATMTGFGHEQYF.

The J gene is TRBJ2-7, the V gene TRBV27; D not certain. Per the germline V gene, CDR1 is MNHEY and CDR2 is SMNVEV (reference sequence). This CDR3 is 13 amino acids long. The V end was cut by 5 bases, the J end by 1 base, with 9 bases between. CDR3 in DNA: TGTGCCAGCAGTACCTCGCTTTCCTACGAGCAGTACTTC. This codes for CASSTSLSYEQYF.

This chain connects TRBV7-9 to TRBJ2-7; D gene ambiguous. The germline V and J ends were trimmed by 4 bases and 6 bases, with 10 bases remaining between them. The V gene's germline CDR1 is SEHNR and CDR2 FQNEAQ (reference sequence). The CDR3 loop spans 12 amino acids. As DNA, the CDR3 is TGTGCCAGCAGCTCATTGGAGAGCGAGCAGTACTTC. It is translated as CASSSLESEQYF. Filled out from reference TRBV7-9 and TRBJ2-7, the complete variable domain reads DTGVSQNPRHKITKRGQNVTFRCDPISEHNRLYWYRQTLGQGPEFLTYFQNEAQLEKSRLLSDRFSAERPKGSFSTLEIQRTEQGDSAMYLCASSSLESEQYFGPGTRLTVT.

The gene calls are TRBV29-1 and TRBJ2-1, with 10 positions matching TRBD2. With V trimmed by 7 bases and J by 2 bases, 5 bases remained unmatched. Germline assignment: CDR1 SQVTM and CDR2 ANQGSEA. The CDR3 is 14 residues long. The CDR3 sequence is CSARSGGTYNEQFF. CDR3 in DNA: TGCAGCGCCCGTAGCGGGGGGACCTACAATGAGCAGTTCTTC.

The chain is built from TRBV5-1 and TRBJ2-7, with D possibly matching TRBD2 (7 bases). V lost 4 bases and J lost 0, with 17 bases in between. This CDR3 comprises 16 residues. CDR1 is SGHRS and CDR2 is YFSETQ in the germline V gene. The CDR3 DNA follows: TGCGCCAGCAGCCTTGGGGGGGCAGCTAGCTCCTACGAGCAGTACTTC. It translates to CASSLGGAASSYEQYF.

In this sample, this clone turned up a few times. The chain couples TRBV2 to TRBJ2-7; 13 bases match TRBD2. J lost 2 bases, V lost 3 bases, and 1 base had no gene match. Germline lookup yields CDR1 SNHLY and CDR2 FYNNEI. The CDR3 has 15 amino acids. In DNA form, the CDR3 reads TGTGCCAGCAGTGATACTAGCGGGAGGGCCTACGAGCAGTACTTC. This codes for CASSDTSGRAYEQYF.

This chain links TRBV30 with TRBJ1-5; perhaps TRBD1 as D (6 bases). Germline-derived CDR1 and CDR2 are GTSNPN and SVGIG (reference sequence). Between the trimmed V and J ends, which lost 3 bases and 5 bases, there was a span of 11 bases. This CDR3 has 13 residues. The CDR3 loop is CAWSGGRDQPQHF. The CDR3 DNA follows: TGTGCCTGGAGCGGGGGCAGGGATCAGCCCCAGCATTTT.

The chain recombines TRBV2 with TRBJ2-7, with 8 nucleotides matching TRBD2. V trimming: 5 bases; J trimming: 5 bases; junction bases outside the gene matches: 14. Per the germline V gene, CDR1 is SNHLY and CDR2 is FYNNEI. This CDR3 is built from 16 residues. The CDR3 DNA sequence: TGTGCCAGCAGTACACTACAGACCGGGACTAGTCACGAGCAGTACTTC. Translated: CASSTLQTGTSHEQYF.

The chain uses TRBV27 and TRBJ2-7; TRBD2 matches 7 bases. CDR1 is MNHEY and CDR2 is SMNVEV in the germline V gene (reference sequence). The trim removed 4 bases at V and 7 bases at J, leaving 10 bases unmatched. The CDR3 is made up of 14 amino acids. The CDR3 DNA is TGTGCCAGCAGTTGGACGGGGGGACTCAGGGAGCAGTACTTC. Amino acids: CASSWTGGLREQYF.

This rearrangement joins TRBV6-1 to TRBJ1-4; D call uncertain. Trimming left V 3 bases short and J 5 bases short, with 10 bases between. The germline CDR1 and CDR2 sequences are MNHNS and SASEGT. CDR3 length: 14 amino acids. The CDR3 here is CASSDYLLNEKLFF. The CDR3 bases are TGTGCCAGCAGTGATTATCTCTTAAATGAAAAACTGTTTTTT.

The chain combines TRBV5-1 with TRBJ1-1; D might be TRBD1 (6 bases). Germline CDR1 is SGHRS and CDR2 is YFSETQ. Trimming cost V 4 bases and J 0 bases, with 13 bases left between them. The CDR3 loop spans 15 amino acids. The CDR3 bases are TGCGCCAGCAGCCTGACAGGCTCCCTGAACACTGAAGCTTTCTTT. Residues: CASSLTGSLNTEAFF.

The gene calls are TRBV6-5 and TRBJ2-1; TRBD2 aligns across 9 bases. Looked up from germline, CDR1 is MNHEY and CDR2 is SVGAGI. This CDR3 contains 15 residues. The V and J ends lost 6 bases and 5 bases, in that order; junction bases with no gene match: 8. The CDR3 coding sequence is TGTGCCAGCAGCCTTACTAGCGGGCAGAACAATGAGCAGTTCTTC. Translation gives CASSLTSGQNNEQFF.

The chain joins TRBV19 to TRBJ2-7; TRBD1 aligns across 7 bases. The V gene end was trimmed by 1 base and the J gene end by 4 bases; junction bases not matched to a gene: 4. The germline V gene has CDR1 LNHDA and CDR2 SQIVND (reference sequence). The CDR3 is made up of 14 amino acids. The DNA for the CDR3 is TGTGCCAGTAGTATAGTAGGGGGCGCGTACGAGCAGTACTTC. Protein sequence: CASSIVGGAYEQYF.

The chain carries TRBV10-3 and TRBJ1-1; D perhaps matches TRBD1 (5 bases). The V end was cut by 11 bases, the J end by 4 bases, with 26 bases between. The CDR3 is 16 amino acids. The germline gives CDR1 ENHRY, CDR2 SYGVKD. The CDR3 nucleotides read TGTGCCTCCAGGGAGGTCTTACAGGCCCCTCGCACTGAAGCTTTCTTT. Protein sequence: CASREVLQAPRTEAFF.

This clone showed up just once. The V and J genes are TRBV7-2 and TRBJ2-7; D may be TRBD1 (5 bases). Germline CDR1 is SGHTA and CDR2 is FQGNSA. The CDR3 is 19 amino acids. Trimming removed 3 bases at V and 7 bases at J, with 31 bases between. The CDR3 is CASSLGPGEALMRPREQYF. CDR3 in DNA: TGTGCCAGCAGCTTGGGGCCGGGTGAGGCGTTGATGAGGCCGAGGGAGCAGTACTTC.

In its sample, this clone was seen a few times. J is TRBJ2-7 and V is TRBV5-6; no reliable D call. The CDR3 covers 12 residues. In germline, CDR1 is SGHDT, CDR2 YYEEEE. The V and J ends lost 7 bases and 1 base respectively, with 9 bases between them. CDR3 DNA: TGTGCCAGCCATCTCAGTTCCTACGAGCAGTACTTC. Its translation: CASHLSSYEQYF.